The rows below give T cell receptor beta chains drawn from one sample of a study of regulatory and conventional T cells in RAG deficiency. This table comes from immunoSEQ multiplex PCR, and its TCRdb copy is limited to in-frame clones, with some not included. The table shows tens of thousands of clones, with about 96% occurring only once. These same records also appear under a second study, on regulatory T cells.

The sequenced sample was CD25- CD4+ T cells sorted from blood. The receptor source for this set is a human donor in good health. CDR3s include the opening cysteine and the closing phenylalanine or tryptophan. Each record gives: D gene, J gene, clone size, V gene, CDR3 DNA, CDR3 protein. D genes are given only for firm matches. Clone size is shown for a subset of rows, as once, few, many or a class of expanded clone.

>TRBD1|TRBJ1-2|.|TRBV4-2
TGTGCCAGCAGCCAAGAAATTCGGGACAGCAGTTTATATGGCTACACCTTC
CASSQEIRDSSLYGYTF
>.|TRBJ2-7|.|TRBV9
TGTGCCAGCAGCTTACCTGCCAACGCGCGGGGAGTCCACGAGCAGTACTTC
CASSLPANARGVHEQYF
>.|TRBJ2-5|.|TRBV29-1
TGCAGCGTTGACCAGGGTACCGAGACCCAGTACTTC
CSVDQGTETQYF
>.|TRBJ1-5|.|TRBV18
TGTGCCAGCTCACCACAAGATGGACTAGGACAGCCCCAGCATTTT
CASSPQDGLGQPQHF
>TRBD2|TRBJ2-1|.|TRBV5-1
TGCGCCAGCAGCTTGACGACTAGCGCCTACAATGAGCAGTTCTTC
CASSLTTSAYNEQFF
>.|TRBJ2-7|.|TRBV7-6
TGTGCCAGCAGCTTAAATTCGAGGGCTGCCTCCTACGAGCAGTACTTC
CASSLNSRAASYEQYF
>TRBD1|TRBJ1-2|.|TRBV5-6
TGTGCCAGCAGCTTAGGACAGGGGGCGCGTGGCTACACCTTC
CASSLGQGARGYTF
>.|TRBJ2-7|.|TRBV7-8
TGTGCCAGCAGCCGTGGCGGGGCATCCTACGAGCAGTACTTC
CASSRGGASYEQYF
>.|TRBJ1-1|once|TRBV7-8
TGTGCCAGCAGCTTATTGGCAGGGCTGAACACTGAAGCTTTCTTT
CASSLLAGLNTEAFF
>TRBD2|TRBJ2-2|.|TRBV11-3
TGTGCCAGCAGTCCCTCGGGCACTAGCGGGCGGCAGCTGTTTTTT
CASSPSGTSGRQLFF
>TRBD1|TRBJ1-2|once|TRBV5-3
TGTGCCAGACAGGGGGCGTTATATGGCTACACCTTC
CARQGALYGYTF
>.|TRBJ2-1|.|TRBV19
TGTGCCAGTAGTATAGACCCTTCAACCGGTAAATTCTTC
CASSIDPSTGKFF
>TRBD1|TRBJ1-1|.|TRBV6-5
TGTGCCAGCAGTTTCGGACAGGGGGCTGGGAGGACTGAAGCTTTCTTT
CASSFGQGAGRTEAFF
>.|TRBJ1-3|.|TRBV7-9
TGTGCCAGCAGCTTAGATCGGTCCTCGCTGAACACCATATATTTT
CASSLDRSSLNTIYF
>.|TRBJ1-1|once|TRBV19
TGTGCCAGTAGGGGGACTTCAGGTGGCACTGAAGCTTTCTTT
CASRGTSGGTEAFF
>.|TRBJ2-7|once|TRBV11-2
TGTGCCAGCAGAAGACCGGGGGGCCCGTACGAGCAGTACTTC
CASRRPGGPYEQYF
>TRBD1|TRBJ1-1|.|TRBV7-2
TGTGCCAGCAGCTCGGGACAGTTACGCCATGAAGCTTTCTTT
CASSSGQLRHEAFF
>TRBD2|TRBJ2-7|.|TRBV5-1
TGCGCCAGCAGCTTGATGCGCGGGGGAACCTACGAGCAGTACTTC
CASSLMRGGTYEQYF
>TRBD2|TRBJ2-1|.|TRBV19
TGTGCCAGTACACCTACCGGGACTAGGGCAGCGGATGAGCAGTTCTTC
CASTPTGTRAADEQFF
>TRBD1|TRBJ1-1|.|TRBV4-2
TGTGCCAGCAGCCAAGTTTCAGGGGGCCGTTCCACTGAAGCTTTCTTT
CASSQVSGGRSTEAFF